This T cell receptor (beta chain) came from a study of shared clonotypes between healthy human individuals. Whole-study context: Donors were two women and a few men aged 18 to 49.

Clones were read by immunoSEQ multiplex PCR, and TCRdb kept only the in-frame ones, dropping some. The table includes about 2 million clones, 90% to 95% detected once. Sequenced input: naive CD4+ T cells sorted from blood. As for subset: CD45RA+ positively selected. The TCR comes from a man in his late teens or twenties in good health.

CDR3 loop: CASSLATGGADYGYTF. The DNA of the CDR3 is TGTGCCAGCTCACTTGCGACCGGGGGAGCGGACTATGGCTACACCTTC. The chain employs TRBV18 and TRBJ1-2, with D possibly being TRBD1 (5 bases). The V end was cut by 4 bases, the J end by 3 bases, with 18 bases between. Germline V CDR1 and CDR2: KGHSH, LQKENI. The CDR3 is made up of 16 amino acids.